The 26 T cell receptor beta chains listed next were all sequenced from one sample in a study of T cell responses to AZD1222 COVID-19 vaccine. Measured with immunoSEQ multiplex PCR; TCRdb has only the in-frame clones, and not every one. The sample includes approximately 150,000 clones, around nine tenths seen only once; the top ten take about 3%. The material sequenced was peripheral blood, taken on day 0 of AZD1222 vaccination. The source is an adult in good health.

This chain joins TRBV19 and TRBJ1-2; D call uncertain. There are 14 residues in the CDR3. Trimming removed 4 bases at V and 4 bases at J, with 13 bases between. CDR1 is LNHDA, CDR2 SQIVND, per germline (reference sequence). The CDR3 here is CASSKNERSYGYTF. DNA for the CDR3: TGTGCCAGTAGTAAAAACGAACGATCCTATGGCTACACCTTC.

This chain uses TRBV9 with TRBJ1-2; 9 bases match TRBD1. The CDR3 contains 15 residues. Germline trimming cut 3 bases from V and 3 bases from J; bases unmatched to any gene: 6. In germline, CDR1 is SGDLS, CDR2 YYNGEE. This CDR3 reads CASSAGTGRDYGYTF. In DNA, the CDR3 is TGTGCCAGCAGCGCCGGGACAGGGAGGGACTATGGCTACACCTTC.

The CDR3 coding sequence is TGTGCCAGCAGCTTAGCCGGGACAGGGACCGAGCAGTACTTC. The encoded protein is CASSLAGTGTEQYF. The gene calls are TRBV11-3 and TRBJ2-7; 9 bases are shared with TRBD1. The V segment lost 1 base and the J segment 6 bases; nucleotides outside the gene matches: 4. The CDR3 consists of 14 residues. Germline V gene data show CDR1 as SGHNT and CDR2 as YENEEA. Variable domain in full (rest from reference TRBV11-3 and TRBJ2-7): EAGVVQSPRYKIIEKKQPVAFWCNPISGHNTLYWYLQNLGQGPELLIRYENEEAVDDSQLPKDRFSAERLKGVDSTLKIQPAELGDSAVYLCASSLAGTGTEQYFGPGTRLTVT.

This clone was seen a few times. This chain links TRBV6-5 with TRBJ1-2, with D possibly being TRBD1 (6 bases). Germline V gene sequence: CDR1 MNHEY, CDR2 SVGAGI. V was shortened by 5 bases and J by 5 bases, with 15 bases between the two germline ends. This CDR3 has 14 residues. CDR3 residues: CASSRTVGLYGYTF. The DNA for the CDR3 is TGTGCCAGCAGTCGGACAGTGGGCCTGTATGGCTACACCTTC.

This chain's CDR3 is CASSISDSLTGELFF. The CDR3 nucleotides are TGTGCCAGTAGTATTTCTGACAGCTTAACCGGGGAGCTGTTTTTT. The chain uses TRBV19 and TRBJ2-2; TRBD1 might be the D (5 bases). In germline, CDR1 is LNHDA, CDR2 SQIVND (reference sequence). The CDR3 length is 15 residues. V was cut by 3 bases and J by 5 bases, with 13 bases left in between.

This sequence joins TRBV19 and TRBJ2-1, with 7 bases matching TRBD1. J was trimmed by 1 base and V by 7 bases; bases with no gene match: 7. The germline gives CDR1 LNHDA, CDR2 SQIVND (reference sequence). CDR3 size: 15 residues. The CDR3: CASKQDRSSYNEQFF. CDR3 coding DNA: TGTGCCAGTAAACAGGACAGGAGTTCCTACAATGAGCAGTTCTTC. Together with reference TRBV19 and TRBJ2-1, the CDR3 gives the full variable domain: DGGITQSPKYLFRKEGQNVTLSCEQNLNHDAMYWYRQDPGQGLRLIYYSQIVNDFQKGDIAEGYSVSREKKESFPLTVTSAQKNPTAFYLCASKQDRSSYNEQFFGPGTRLTVL.

This clone was seen once. The J gene is TRBJ2-1, the V gene TRBV7-9; D is ambiguous. The V gene lost 6 bases and the J gene lost 5 bases, with 23 bases spanning the gap. The CDR3 spans 17 residues. Germline V gene sequence: CDR1 SEHNR, CDR2 FQNEAQ (reference sequence). The CDR3 DNA is TGTGCCAGCAGTCCCCCTTTTTGGGGTCAACTTGACAATGAGCAGTTCTTC. Translation: CASSPPFWGQLDNEQFF.

The V gene is TRBV28, the J gene TRBJ1-3; a possible D gene is TRBD1 (5 bases). Germline V lookup: CDR1 MDHEN, CDR2 SYDVKM. This CDR3 comprises 12 residues. Trimming pared 9 bases from V and 6 bases from J, leaving 12 bases between. The CDR3 DNA is TGTGCCAGTACAGGCAGTCTAAACACCATATATTTT. Its translation is CASTGSLNTIYF.

The chain's CDR3 is CASGLVGKYSGNTIYF. The DNA for the CDR3 is TGTGCTAGTGGTTTGGTAGGTAAGTACTCTGGAAACACCATATATTTT. V is TRBV12-5 and J is TRBJ1-3; D not resolved. Trimming stripped 0 bases from V and 0 bases from J, with 9 bases between. The CDR3 consists of 16 residues. The V gene's germline CDR1 is LGHNT and CDR2 FRNRAP.

The CDR3 sequence: CASSRLDRGAGNTIYF. In nucleotides, the CDR3 is TGTGCCAGCAGTCGCCTTGACAGGGGGGCAGGAAACACCATATATTTT. This chain joins TRBV7-2 and TRBJ1-3, with 9 bases fitting TRBD1. V was pared by 6 bases and J by 4 bases, with 10 bases of the junction left unmatched. CDR3 length: 16 residues. Germline assignment: CDR1 SGHTA and CDR2 FQGNSA.

The rearrangement joins TRBV10-3 to TRBJ1-1; the D is unclear. This CDR3 comprises 13 residues. The germline V gene has CDR1 ENHRY and CDR2 SYGVKD. With 0 bases removed from V and 6 bases from J, the gap between germline ends came to 8 bases. CDR3 in DNA: TGTGCCATCAGTGAGTCTTCGGAAGCTGAAGCTTTCTTT. Its translation: CAISESSEAEAFF.

The chain couples TRBV11-2 to TRBJ2-3; TRBD2 agrees at 10 bases. The CDR3 is made up of 16 amino acids. Germline CDR1 and CDR2: SGHAT and FQNNGV. After removal of 1 base from V and 2 bases from J, the junction contained 3 bases not matched to a gene. The CDR3 here is CASSLGTSGYTDTQYF. As DNA, the CDR3 is TGTGCCAGCAGCTTAGGGACTAGCGGATACACAGATACGCAGTATTTT. Full variable domain (missing parts from reference TRBV11-2 and TRBJ2-3): EAGVAQSPRYKIIEKRQSVAFWCNPISGHATLYWYQQILGQGPKLLIQFQNNGVVDDSQLPKDRFSAERLKGVDSTLKIQPAKLEDSAVYLCASSLGTSGYTDTQYFGPGTRLTVL.

The chain employs TRBV21-1 and TRBJ1-1. TRBV21-1 is classified as a pseudogene. CDR3 length: 14 residues. The CDR3 region has the DNA TGTGCCAGCAGCAGCCACCCCTGCGGGACAGAAGCTTTCTTT. Translated: CASSSHPCGTEAFF.

The gene calls are TRBV30 and TRBJ1-5; TRBD1 aligns across 10 bases. CDR1 is GTSNPN and CDR2 is SVGIG in the germline V gene (reference sequence). The CDR3 covers 15 residues. The junction had 6 bases not matched to a gene; V was cut back by 3 bases and J by 4 bases. CDR3 sequence reads: CAWSPRTGGNQPQHF. In DNA form, the CDR3 reads TGTGCCTGGAGCCCTAGGACAGGGGGAAATCAGCCCCAGCATTTT.

J is TRBJ2-5 and V is TRBV6-5; 7 nucleotides match TRBD2. From germline, CDR1 is MNHEY and CDR2 SVGAGI. V lost 6 bases to trimming and J lost 3 bases; unmatched junction nucleotides: 7. The CDR3 is made up of 14 amino acids. The CDR3 nucleotides read TGTGCCAGCAGGACGTGGGCGGGAGAAGAGACCCAGTACTTC. It codes for CASRTWAGEETQYF.

This sequence joins TRBV10-2 and TRBJ2-7; TRBD1 is a possible D gene (6 bases). Germline CDR1 reads WSHSY; CDR2 reads SAAADI. There are 13 residues in the CDR3. V lost 4 bases and J lost 7, with 14 bases in between. The CDR3 nucleotides are TGCGCCAGCAGTGCGGCAGGGGAACGGGAGCAGTACTTC. It is translated as CASSAAGEREQYF.

The V call is TRBV30, the J call TRBJ2-1; 9 bases match TRBD2. Per germline, CDR1 GTSNPN and CDR2 SVGIG (reference sequence). With V trimmed by 4 bases and J by 5 bases, 3 bases remained unmatched. This CDR3 contains 13 residues. CDR3 region: CAWTASGNNEQFF. Here the CDR3 DNA reads TGTGCCTGGACCGCTAGCGGGAACAATGAGCAGTTCTTC.

Here the CDR3 DNA reads TGTGCCAGCAGGACAGATTTCTCTGGAAACACCATATATTTT. Its protein product is CASRTDFSGNTIYF. The V gene is TRBV6-5, the J gene TRBJ1-3; D is possibly TRBD1 (5 bases). CDR3 length: 14 amino acids. Germline CDR1 reads MNHEY; CDR2 reads SVGAGI. V shed 6 bases and J shed 0 bases, with 9 bases lying between them.

The chain is built from TRBV19 and TRBJ2-7; TRBD2 aligns across 10 bases. J gave up 3 bases and V 6 bases, and 8 bases lay outside the gene matches. Germline V CDR1 and CDR2: LNHDA, SQIVND (reference sequence). The CDR3 spans 15 residues. CDR3 region: CASSLLAGEGYEQYF. Here the CDR3 DNA reads TGTGCCAGTAGCCTTCTAGCGGGAGAGGGCTACGAGCAGTACTTC. The complete variable domain, with remaining parts taken from reference TRBV19 and TRBJ2-7, reads DGGITQSPKYLFRKEGQNVTLSCEQNLNHDAMYWYRQDPGQGLRLIYYSQIVNDFQKGDIAEGYSVSREKKESFPLTVTSAQKNPTAFYLCASSLLAGEGYEQYFGPGTRLTVT.

This clone came up once. The rearrangement joins TRBV7-6 to TRBJ2-3, with D possibly being TRBD2 (6 bases). Trimming left V 1 base short and J 5 bases short, with 13 bases between. CDR3 length: 15 amino acids. CDR1 and CDR2 from the germline V gene are SGHVS and FNYEAQ. DNA of the CDR3: TGTGCCAGCAGCTTAGGGGCGGGAACGGGAGATACGCAGTATTTT. This codes for CASSLGAGTGDTQYF. Looking up the rest from reference TRBV7-6 and TRBJ2-3 gives the full variable domain: GAGVSQSPRYKVTKRGQDVALRCDPISGHVSLYWYRQALGQGPEFLTYFNYEAQQDKSGLPNDRFSAERPEGSISTLTIQRTEQRDSAMYRCASSLGAGTGDTQYFGPGTRLTVL.

The chain is built from TRBV2 and TRBJ2-1; TRBD2 matches 11 bases. Germline-derived CDR1 and CDR2 are SNHLY and FYNNEI. V was clipped by 8 bases and J by 4 bases; unmatched bases: 4. The length of the CDR3 is 14 residues. The CDR3 loop reads CASGGTSGYNEQFF. The CDR3 bases are TGTGCCAGCGGGGGGACTAGCGGTTACAATGAGCAGTTCTTC.

The chain couples TRBV28 to TRBJ2-5, with D perhaps being TRBD1 or TRBD2 (6 bases each). This CDR3 spans 13 amino acids. Trimming shortened V by 6 bases and J by 1 base, and 9 bases separated the two germline ends. CDR1 is MDHEN, CDR2 SYDVKM, per germline. CDR3 region: CASSGGRQETQYF. CDR3 coding DNA: TGTGCCAGCAGCGGGGGCCGCCAAGAGACCCAGTACTTC.

The chain recombines TRBV27 with TRBJ2-7, with a tentative D call TRBD2 (5 bases). Germline CDR1 MNHEY, CDR2 SMNVEV (reference sequence). V was pared by 5 bases and J by 3 bases, with 11 bases between. The CDR3 has 13 amino acids. As DNA, the CDR3 is TGTGCCAGCAGTGCCCCGGGGAACTACGAGCAGTACTTC. This sequence encodes CASSAPGNYEQYF.

This clone was found once. The chain is built from TRBV18 and TRBJ2-7; D remains unclear. Germline-derived CDR1 and CDR2 are KGHSH and LQKENI. The CDR3 consists of 14 residues. Trimming removed 2 bases at V and 2 bases at J, with 10 bases between. The CDR3 loop is CASSPEKSPYEQYF. The CDR3 DNA follows: TGTGCCAGCTCACCAGAGAAAAGTCCCTACGAGCAGTACTTC.

The chain carries TRBV19 and TRBJ2-1; 11 bases align to TRBD1. In germline, CDR1 is LNHDA, CDR2 SQIVND (reference sequence). CDR3 length: 20 residues. The V segment lost 4 bases and the J segment 0 bases; nucleotides outside the gene matches: 14. The DNA for the CDR3 is TGTGCCAGTAGTAGGGACAGGGGGGCCCTATCCCTATACTCCTACAATGAGCAGTTCTTC. Translated: CASSRDRGALSLYSYNEQFF.

In its sample, this clone was seen once. The V gene is TRBV18, the J gene TRBJ2-1; TRBD2 might be the D (5 bases). Germline values: CDR1 KGHSH, CDR2 LQKENI. Trimming took off 1 base at V and 8 bases at J, with 6 bases between the two ends. The CDR3 consists of 12 residues. CDR3 in DNA: TGTGCCAGCTCACCACGGCGGGATGAGCAGTTCTTC. It is translated as CASSPRRDEQFF.